The sequence of this TCR beta chain was determined in a study of PD-1 blockade in classical Hodgkin lymphoma. Findings and limits, study-wide: Lower baseline TCR diversity was reported for newly diagnosed patients than for healthy donors. Repertoires differed for reasons still undefined, possibly disease activity or prior therapy.

The assay was immunoSEQ multiplex PCR, and TCRdb's table has in-frame clones only and misses some. The sample contains around 21,000 clones, 90% of which appear only once. The time point is: newly diagnosed, previously untreated cHL patient sample. Thawed PBMCs yielded CD4+ T cells through magnetic negative selection. Comparison relied on PBMCs that came from newly diagnosed, untreated classical Hodgkin lymphoma. Of note for this clone: Its antigen is unknown.

In germline, CDR1 is LNHDA, CDR2 SQIVND (reference sequence). CDR3 length equals 16 residues. Trimming removed 1 base from V and 9 bases from J, with 20 bases in between. The sequencing input was CD4+ T cells from blood. The sequence was obtained from a human donor with classical Hodgkin lymphoma. This chain uses TRBV19 with TRBJ2-3, with D possibly being TRBD1 or TRBD2 (5 bases each). In nucleotides, the CDR3 is TGTGCCAGTAGTATAGTAGGGACGGGTCCCGTGGCGACGCAGTATTTT. Its protein is CASSIVGTGPVATQYF.